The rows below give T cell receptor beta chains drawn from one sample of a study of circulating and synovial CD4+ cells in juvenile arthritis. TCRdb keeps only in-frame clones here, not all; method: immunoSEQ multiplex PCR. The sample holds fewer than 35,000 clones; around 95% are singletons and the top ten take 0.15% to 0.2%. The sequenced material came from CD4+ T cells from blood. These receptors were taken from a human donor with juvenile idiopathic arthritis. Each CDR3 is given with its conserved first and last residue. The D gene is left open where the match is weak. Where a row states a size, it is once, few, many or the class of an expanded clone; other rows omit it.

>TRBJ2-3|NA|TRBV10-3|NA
TGTGCCATCAGTGAGCCTATGAGGACAGATACGCAGTATTTT
CAISEPMRTDTQYF
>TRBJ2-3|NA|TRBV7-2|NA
TGTGCCAGCAGCGACCTCACGGGGGATACGCAGTATTTT
CASSDLTGDTQYF
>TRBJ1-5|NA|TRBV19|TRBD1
TGTGCCAGTAGTCTGACAGGGCTGGGGTATAGCAATCAGCCCCAGCATTTT
CASSLTGLGYSNQPQHF
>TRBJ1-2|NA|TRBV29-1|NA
TGCAGCTCCCTCGGGGGGGAGGGCTATGGCTACACCTTC
CSSLGGEGYGYTF
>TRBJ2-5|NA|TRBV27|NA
TGTGCCAGCAGTTTCGGGGGAGCAAGGGCAGAGACCCAGTACTTC
CASSFGGARAETQYF
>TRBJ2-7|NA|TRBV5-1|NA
TGCGCCAGCAGCTCAAACGACAGGGAGGACGAGCAGTACTTC
CASSSNDREDEQYF
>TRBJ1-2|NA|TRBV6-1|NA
TGTGCCAGCACCAAGGGGACTAACTATGGCTACACCTTC
CASTKGTNYGYTF
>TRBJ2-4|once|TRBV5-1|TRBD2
TGCGCCAGCAGAACCGAGCGGGGAAACATTCAGTACTTC
CASRTERGNIQYF
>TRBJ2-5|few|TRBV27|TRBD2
TGTGCCAGCAGTTTGGCTAGCGGGGGGCGGGGGGCCCAGTACTTC
CASSLASGGRGAQYF
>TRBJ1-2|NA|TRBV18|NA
TGTGCCAGCTCACCTGCGGATGCAGGGCGAATCTATGGCTACACCTTC
CASSPADAGRIYGYTF
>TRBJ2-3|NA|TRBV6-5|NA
TGTGCCAGCAGTAGACAGAGGAGCACAGATACGCAGTATTTT
CASSRQRSTDTQYF
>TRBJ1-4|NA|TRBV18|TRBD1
TGTGCCAGCTCACCACTGTCGGGACAGTTTAATGAAAAACTGTTTTTT
CASSPLSGQFNEKLFF
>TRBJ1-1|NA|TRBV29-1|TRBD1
TGCAGCGCCAGGGGGCGCCTTACTATGAACACTGAAGCTTTCTTT
CSARGRLTMNTEAFF
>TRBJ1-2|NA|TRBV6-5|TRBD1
TGTGCCAGCAGTTACCCCCGACAGGGTACCTATGGCTACACCTTC
CASSYPRQGTYGYTF
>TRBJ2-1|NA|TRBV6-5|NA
TGTGCCAGCAGTTACCAAGGGGGGGCGGGGAATGAGCAGTTCTTC
CASSYQGGAGNEQFF
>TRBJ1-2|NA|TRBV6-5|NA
TGTGCCAGCAGTTCGTCAGAAAACTATGGCTACACCTTC
CASSSSENYGYTF